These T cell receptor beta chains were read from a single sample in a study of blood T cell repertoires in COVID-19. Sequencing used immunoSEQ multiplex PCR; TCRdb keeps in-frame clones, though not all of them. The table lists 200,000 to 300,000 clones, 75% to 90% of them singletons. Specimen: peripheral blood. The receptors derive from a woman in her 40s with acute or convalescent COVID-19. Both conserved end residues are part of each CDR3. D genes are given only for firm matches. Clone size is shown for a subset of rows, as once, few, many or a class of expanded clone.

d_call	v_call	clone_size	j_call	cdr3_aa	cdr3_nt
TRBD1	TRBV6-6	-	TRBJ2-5	CASRDRQGVKTQYF	TGTGCCAGCAGGGACCGACAGGGGGTGAAGACCCAGTACTTC
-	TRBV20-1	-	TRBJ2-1	CSARKRDEQFF	TGCAGTGCTAGAAAGCGAGATGAGCAGTTCTTC
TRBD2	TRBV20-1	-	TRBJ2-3	CSASLASGAVGTQYF	TGCAGTGCTAGTTTGGCTAGCGGGGCGGTGGGTACGCAGTATTTT
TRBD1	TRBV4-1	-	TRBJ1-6	CASSHPQGRNSPLHF	TGCGCCAGCAGCCACCCACAGGGGCGGAATTCACCCCTCCACTTT
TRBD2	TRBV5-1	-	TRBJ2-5	CASSTGTSGFVTQYF	TGCGCCAGCAGCACCGGGACTAGCGGGTTCGTGACCCAGTACTTC
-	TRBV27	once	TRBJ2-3	CASSLARSDTQYF	TGTGCCAGCAGTTTAGCGAGGTCCGATACGCAGTATTTT
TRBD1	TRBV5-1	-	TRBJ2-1	CASSLGRDRGNEQFF	TGCGCCAGCAGCTTGGGTCGGGACAGGGGGAATGAGCAGTTCTTC
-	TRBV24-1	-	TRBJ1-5	CATSKRGSGGKQPQHF	TGTGCCACCTCAAAACGAGGGTCCGGGGGTAAACAGCCCCAGCATTTT
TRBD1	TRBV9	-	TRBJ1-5	CASSPGGDGNQPQHF	TGTGCCAGCAGCCCAGGGGGCGATGGCAATCAGCCCCAGCATTTT
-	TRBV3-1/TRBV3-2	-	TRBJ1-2	CASSQGSGNYGYTF	TGTGCCAGCAGCCAAGGGTCAGGGAACTATGGCTACACCTTC
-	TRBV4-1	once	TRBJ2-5	CASSQVGGIETQYF	TGCGCCAGCAGCCAAGTAGGCGGAATTGAGACCCAGTACTTC
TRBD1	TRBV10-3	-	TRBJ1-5	CAIRGQGNQPQHF	TGTGCCATCAGGGGACAGGGGAATCAGCCCCAGCATTTT
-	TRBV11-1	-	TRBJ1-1	CASSLRQAGTEAFF	TGTGCCAGCAGCTTACGACAGGCGGGCACTGAAGCTTTCTTT
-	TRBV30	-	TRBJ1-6	CAWSPQGRTYNSPLHF	TGTGCCTGGAGCCCCCAGGGGAGAACCTATAATTCACCCCTCCACTTT
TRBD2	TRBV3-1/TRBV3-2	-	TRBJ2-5	CASSQSLAGGPSAETQYF	TGTGCCAGCAGCCAAAGCCTAGCGGGGGGGCCCTCGGCAGAGACCCAGTACTTC
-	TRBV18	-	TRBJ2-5	CASSPVGQEETQYF	TGTGCCAGCTCACCAGTGGGGCAAGAGGAGACCCAGTACTTC
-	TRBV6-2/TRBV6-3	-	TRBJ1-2	CASSKDSPYGYTF	TGTGCCAGCAGTAAGGACAGCCCCTATGGCTACACCTTC
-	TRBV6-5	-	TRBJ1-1	CASTLGQRFTEAFF	TGTGCCAGCACTTTAGGACAGAGGTTTACTGAAGCTTTCTTT
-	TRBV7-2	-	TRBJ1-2	CASSLAGADGYTF	TGTGCCAGCAGCTTAGCAGGTGCGGATGGCTACACCTTC
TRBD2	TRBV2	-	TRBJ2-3	CATRRTSGGADTQYF	TGTGCCACACGGAGGACTAGCGGGGGGGCTGATACGCAGTATTTT
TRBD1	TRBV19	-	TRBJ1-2	CASSLRTGERYGYTF	TGTGCCAGTAGTCTTCGGACAGGGGAGAGGTATGGCTACACCTTC
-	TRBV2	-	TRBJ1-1	CASIRGGTMNTEAFF	TGTGCCAGCATCCGGGGGGGTACCATGAACACTGAAGCTTTCTTT
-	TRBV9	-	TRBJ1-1	CASSKQGRNTEAFF	TGTGCCAGCAGCAAACAGGGAAGGAACACTGAAGCTTTCTTT
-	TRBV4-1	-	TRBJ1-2	CASSQVRGISGYTF	TGCGCCAGCAGCCAAGTTCGGGGGATCAGTGGCTACACCTTC
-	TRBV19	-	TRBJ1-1	CASSIAQGRTEAFF	TGTGCCAGTAGTATAGCCCAGGGGCGAACTGAAGCTTTCTTT
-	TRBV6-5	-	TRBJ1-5	CASSPGQGQPQHF	TGTGCCAGCAGCCCAGGGCAGGGTCAGCCCCAGCATTTT
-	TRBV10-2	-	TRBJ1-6	CASSDAGGWNSPLHF	TGCGCCAGCAGTGACGCGGGAGGATGGAATTCACCCCTCCACTTT
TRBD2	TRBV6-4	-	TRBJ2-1	CASSDSIGSGGYNEQFF	TGTGCCAGCAGTGACTCGATAGGTAGCGGGGGGTACAATGAGCAGTTCTTC
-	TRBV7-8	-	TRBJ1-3	CASSLVGNTIYF	TGTGCCAGCAGCTTAGTAGGAAACACCATATATTTT
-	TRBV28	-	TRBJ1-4	CASSLGGTTNEKLFF	TGTGCCAGCAGTTTGGGGGGAACAACTAATGAAAAACTGTTTTTT
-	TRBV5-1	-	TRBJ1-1	CASSLGGTANEAFF	TGCGCCAGCAGCTTGGGAGGTACGGCGAATGAAGCTTTCTTT